Reported below is one TCR beta chain. The antigen it recognizes is unknown. Base qualities are not provided; no much larger clone lies one nucleotide away. Libraries were constructed by the immunoSEQ multiplex PCR assay. Genomic DNA from the sorted T-cell subsets was used to amplify and sequence rearranged TCR beta chain products. In the source study's methods: Shannon entropy and Simpson indices were used to quantify the repertoire diversity of productive TCR beta rearrangements. To gauge clonal expansion, the frequencies of the 100 most abundant productive TCR beta clonotypes among total reads were added together. The TRB repertoires were scored with a self-reactivity index built on which amino acids appear at CDR3beta positions 6 and 7. Two-way ANOVA was used for repertoire analyses, while Student t or Mann-Whitney tests were used for flow cytometric analyses. Held by TCRdb, this immuneACCESS table contains in-frame sequences only and omits some clones. Under half of the omission traces to an unresolved V gene where checked; the cause of the rest is unknown. That table supplies the V and J calls and clone size; D and trimming were determined from the DNA. The table for this sample lists some 28,000 clones; 80% to 95% of them were counted only once. Under 0.85% of the sample is held by the ten biggest clonotypes.

This sample is drawn from a study of regulatory and conventional T cells in RAG deficiency (dated by TCRdb to 2016 to 2017). Notes on the research overall: High-throughput TCR beta sequencing was used to compare the repertoire diversity and composition of Treg, conventional CD4+ and CD8+ T cells between RAG-deficient patients and healthy controls.

General findings and caveats noted by the study authors: Shorter CDR3 lengths were found in all patient T-cell subsets, and >75% Treg-Tconv repertoire overlap at nucleotide and amino acid level was observed in Omenn syndrome patients. Unique TCR beta sequences from Treg cells were around 100-fold fewer in Omenn syndrome and CID/AS patients than controls, versus 7.5 to 10-fold for other subsets. For some subjects, some T-cell subset analyses were not performed. Markedly lower Shannon entropy and higher Simpson indices were observed in RAG-deficient patients than in control T-cell subpopulations. In Omenn syndrome patients, sorted CD25-high CD127-low cells may represent peripherally activated cells rather than bona fide Treg cells.

Before genomic DNA was extracted, regulatory T cells were isolated from blood as CD4+CD25-high CD127-low cells. For repertoire analyses, the comparison group consisted of roughly 8 healthy control donors. Reading the germline V gene (reference sequence) gives CDR1 SGHNT and CDR2 YYREEE. V lost 4 bases and J lost 4 bases, and the count of bases not matched to a germline gene is 5. The CDR3 numbers 15 residues from cysteine through phenylalanine. Only CDR3 DNA is held: 45 bases, read in frame from base 1. In addition, the sample was reused for a study of regulatory T cells. The second study's paper adds: The multiplex PCR used 52 forward TRBV primers and 13 reverse TRBJ primers, with assay-based and computational corrections for amplification bias. Restricted unique TRB V-J pairs and skewed V and J gene usage were observed in patient repertoires, most markedly in regulatory T cells. T-cell receptor beta repertoires of sorted regulatory, conventional CD4+ and CD8+ T cells were compared between CD3G-deficient patients and healthy controls. Ficoll density separation was used to isolate peripheral blood mononuclear cells. Rearranged TRB loci were amplified from genomic DNA by multiplex PCR within the immunoSEQ assay. An Illumina HiSeq platform was used to sequence the TRB amplicons. Raw sequences were error-filtered and aligned to reference gene sequences by custom algorithms, then analyzed with the immunoSEQ online tools. Productive and nonproductive TRB rearrangement frequencies were evaluated among both unique and total sequences. Groups were compared by t tests, Mann-Whitney tests or two-way ANOVA performed in Prism software.

The receptor was derived from a human donor in good health. This receptor chain uses TRBV5-4 and TRBJ1-4; the central 9 bases match TRBD1. What was sequenced was Tregs sorted from blood. The nucleotide sequence is given as TGTGCCAGCAGCGTGGACAGGGGAGTTAATGAAAAACTGTTTTTT. This yields the protein CASSVDRGVNEKLFF.